Presented here are 16 T cell receptor beta chains from one specimen sequenced in a study of human T cells and chemical hapten exposure. Noted time point: patch test 1, 2 weeks after DPC sensitization. Sample treatment: therapeutic diphenylcyclopropenone sensitization with weekly scalp DPC. From the RACE reads, TCRdb called clonotypes with MiXCR, one entry per CDR3 protein. The sample has more than 55,000 distinct CDR3 sequences; about 9.4% are singletons. Source: whole blood, taken in connection with sensitization to the hapten diphenylcyclopropenone (DPC). The receptors stem from a woman aged 35 to 49 with alopecia areata. Some clones in this sample may be carry-over from other donors' samples.

This clonotype is medium-sized in the sample. V and J are TRBV4-1 and TRBJ1-2; the D gene is possibly TRBD1 (5 bases). In germline, CDR1 is MGHRA, CDR2 YSYEKL. Trimming left V 0 bases short and J 4 bases short, with 18 bases between. This CDR3 spans 17 amino acids. Written as DNA, the CDR3 is TGCGCCAGCAGCCAAGATGCCCCCCGGACAAGTCTCTATGGCTACACCTTC. Translation gives CASSQDAPRTSLYGYTF.

This clonotype has more than one count but fewer than ten. This sequence joins TRBV5-1 and TRBJ1-1; D gene ambiguous. Per germline, CDR1 SGHRS and CDR2 YFSETQ. Between the trimmed V and J ends, which lost 4 bases and 4 bases, there was a span of 14 bases. The CDR3 spans 14 residues. For the CDR3, the DNA is TGCGCCAGCAGCAGCCGGTCGGGAAGCACTGAAGCTTTCTTT. As protein: CASSSRSGSTEAFF.

This clonotype has at least ten counts. This chain joins TRBV7-7 and TRBJ2-1; no definite D call. This CDR3 has 13 amino acids. Trimming removed 1 base from V and 10 bases from J, with 11 bases in between. Germline assignment: CDR1 SSHAT and CDR2 FNYEAQ (reference sequence). CDR3 in amino acids: CASSLGVSREQFF. Written as DNA, the CDR3 is TGTGCCAGCAGCTTAGGAGTTAGTCGCGAGCAGTTCTTC.

For the CDR3, the DNA is TGTGCCATCAGTGAGCGGGCAAACTACGAGCAGTACTTC. It codes for CAISERANYEQYF. V gene TRBV10-3 combines with J gene TRBJ2-7; no definite D call. Germline values: CDR1 ENHRY, CDR2 SYGVKD. V was pared by 2 bases and J by 3 bases, with 8 bases between. The CDR3 is 13 amino acids.

V and J are TRBV7-9 and TRBJ1-1; D remains unclear. Germline loops: CDR1 SEHNR, CDR2 FQNEAQ (reference sequence). This CDR3 region has 16 residues. The ends were cut back, 6 bases at V and 0 bases at J, with 17 bases in the middle. This chain's CDR3 is CASSPPAPTVNTEAFF. CDR3 in DNA: TGTGCCAGCAGTCCTCCCGCCCCTACAGTGAACACTGAAGCTTTCTTT.

Many counts were recorded for this clonotype. CDR3 DNA sequence: TGTGCCAGCAGCCGTAGCGGTTCCGGGGGCTACAATGAGCAGTTCTTC. As protein: CASSRSGSGGYNEQFF. This chain uses TRBV6-2 or TRBV6-3 with TRBJ2-1; tentative D call: TRBD2 (6 bases). V lost 6 bases and J lost 3, with 18 bases in between. Per germline, CDR1 MNHEY and CDR2 SVGEGT. CDR3 size: 16 residues.

The chain couples TRBV20-1 to TRBJ2-3, with TRBD2 identical over 7 bases. CDR3 length: 14 residues. Germline values: CDR1 DFQATT, CDR2 SNEGSKA (reference sequence). Trimming at V came to 5 bases and at J to 3 bases, leaving 8 bases not matched to a gene. This chain's CDR3 is CSARRAGVTDTQYF. Written as DNA, the CDR3 is TGCAGTGCTCGTAGGGCGGGGGTGACAGATACGCAGTATTTT.

This clonotype was counted many times. V and J are TRBV12-3 or TRBV12-4 and TRBJ1-2; D call uncertain. Trimming cost V 2 bases and J 4 bases, with 5 bases left between them. The CDR3 loop spans 12 amino acids. In DNA form, the CDR3 reads TGTGCCAGCAGTTTATATCCCTATGGCTACACCTTC. Translating gives CASSLYPYGYTF.

This clonotype was detected many times. V usage is TRBV7-2 and J usage is TRBJ1-2, with D perhaps matching TRBD1 (5 bases). V was clipped by 1 base and J by 0 bases, with 12 bases between them. Germline loops: CDR1 SGHTA, CDR2 FQGNSA. The CDR3 runs to 16 residues. The CDR3 coding sequence is TGTGCCAGCAGCTTAGTTTCCTCGACAGCTAACTATGGCTACACCTTC. As protein: CASSLVSSTANYGYTF.

This chain joins TRBV27 and TRBJ1-5; D possibly corresponds to TRBD1 (6 bases). CDR1 is MNHEY, CDR2 SMNVEV, per germline (reference sequence). Trimming left V 6 bases short and J 3 bases short, with 15 bases between. CDR3 length equals 15 residues. The CDR3 nucleotides are TGTGCCAGCAGCCAAATTGGACAGTTCAATCAGCCCCAGCATTTT. Its protein is CASSQIGQFNQPQHF.

This clonotype was observed at least ten times. The rearrangement uses TRBV20-1 and TRBJ1-3; D gene uncertain. There are 14 residues in the CDR3. The germline V gene has CDR1 DFQATT and CDR2 SNEGSKA (reference sequence). The V and J ends lost 0 bases and 0 bases respectively, with 6 bases between them. As DNA, the CDR3 is TGCAGTGCTAGAGAAGGCAGCTCTGGAAACACCATATATTTT. This gives the protein CSAREGSSGNTIYF.

This clonotype was recorded many times. The chain carries TRBV3-1 and TRBJ2-5; 7 nucleotides match TRBD2. The V segment lost 4 bases and the J segment 3 bases; nucleotides outside the gene matches: 8. The CDR3 loop spans 15 amino acids. The germline gives CDR1 LGHDT, CDR2 YNNKEL (reference sequence). CDR3 residues: CASSRDYLAEETQYF. CDR3 bases: TGTGCCAGCAGCCGGGACTACTTAGCTGAAGAGACCCAGTACTTC.

This clonotype was counted a few times. The chain joins TRBV9 to TRBJ1-2; D call uncertain. This CDR3 is 15 amino acids long. Germline V CDR1 and CDR2: SGDLS, YYNGEE. V was shortened by 0 bases and J by 3 bases, with 12 bases between the two germline ends. CDR3 sequence (DNA): TGTGCCAGCAGCGTAGGGGCCCTTACCTACTATGGCTACACCTTC. It specifies CASSVGALTYYGYTF. The whole variable domain, remainder taken from reference TRBV9 and TRBJ1-2, is DSGVTQTPKHLITATGQRVTLRCSPRSGDLSVYWYQQSLDQGLQFLIQYYNGEERAKGNILERFSAQQFPDLHSELNLSSLELGDSALYFCASSVGALTYYGYTFGSGTRLTVV.

The J gene is TRBJ2-3, the V gene TRBV7-2; unclear D gene. Looked up from germline, CDR1 is SGHTA and CDR2 is FQGNSA. V was clipped by 1 base and J by 2 bases, with 10 bases between them. The CDR3 length is 15 residues. The CDR3 region is CASSLDPLVTDTQYF. The CDR3 nucleotides are TGTGCCAGCAGCTTAGATCCCCTGGTCACAGATACGCAGTATTTT.

At least ten counts were recorded for this clonotype. CDR3 residues: CASSQDWLAGNRDTQYF. The CDR3 nucleotides are TGTGCCAGCAGCCAAGATTGGCTAGCGGGGAATAGGGATACGCAGTATTTT. V is TRBV3-1 and J is TRBJ2-3; 9 bases map to TRBD2. CDR1 and CDR2 (germline): LGHDT, YNNKEL (reference sequence). J was trimmed by 6 bases and V by 0 bases; bases with no gene match: 10. This CDR3 has 17 residues.

The J gene is TRBJ2-2, the V gene TRBV20-1; D is ambiguous. V shed 0 bases and J shed 3 bases, with 5 bases lying between them. The length of the CDR3 is 13 residues. Germline CDR1 is DFQATT and CDR2 is SNEGSKA (reference sequence). DNA of the CDR3: TGCAGTGCTAGAGAGGACGACACCGGGGAGCTGTTTTTT. It specifies CSAREDDTGELFF.